The 11 T cell receptor beta chains listed next were all sequenced from one sample in a study of T cells in Graves' hyperthyroidism and ophthalmopathy. TCR beta CDR3 regions were amplified from RNA transcripts. TCR CDR3 regions were first amplified by RT-PCR with HTBI primers. One entry per CDR3 protein results from TCRdb running MiXCR on the multiplex PCR reads. This table holds under 400,000 distinct CDR3 sequences, more than 11% found once. Sequencing was performed on blood. The receptor source for this set is a woman in her fifties or sixties with Graves' hyperthyroidism.

The chain links TRBV5-6 to TRBJ1-3; D is uncertain. CDR3 length: 11 amino acids. The V gene lost 8 bases and the J gene lost 7 bases, with 10 bases spanning the gap. Per germline, CDR1 SGHDT and CDR2 YYEEEE. CDR3 in amino acids: CASSMMNTIYF. CDR3 DNA sequence: TGTGCCAGTAGTATGATGAACACCATATATTTT.

This clonotype has ten or more counts. V gene TRBV11-2 combines with J gene TRBJ2-7; possibly TRBD2 for D (6 bases). V was clipped by 6 bases and J by 7 bases, with 16 bases between them. This CDR3 has 13 residues. Germline CDR1 SGHAT, CDR2 FQNNGV. The CDR3 sequence is CASSDGTAGEQYF. DNA of the CDR3: TGTGCCAGCAGTGACGGGACCGCGGGGGAGCAGTACTTC.

This clonotype was seen at least ten times. The chain carries TRBV11-2 and TRBJ2-1; D is unresolved. The V gene lost 0 bases and the J gene lost 2 bases, with 8 bases spanning the gap. There are 15 residues in the CDR3. Germline CDR1 reads SGHAT; CDR2 reads FQNNGV. The CDR3 region is CASSLDVATYNEQFF. CDR3 DNA sequence: TGTGCCAGCAGCTTAGATGTGGCTACCTACAATGAGCAGTTCTTC.

This chain joins TRBV12-3 or TRBV12-4 and TRBJ2-7; perhaps TRBD1 as D (6 bases). With 6 bases removed from V and 0 bases from J, the gap between germline ends came to 18 bases. The CDR3 runs 16 residues. CDR3 protein: CASSPKSDSLSYEQYF. The CDR3 DNA follows: TGTGCCAGCAGCCCTAAGTCGGACAGCCTCTCCTACGAGCAGTACTTC.

This clonotype was detected many times. The rearrangement joins TRBV11-3 to TRBJ2-1, with D possibly matching TRBD2 (7 bases). Germline V gives CDR1 SGHNT, CDR2 YENEEA. V lost 0 bases to trimming and J lost 5 bases, with 14 bases between them. This CDR3 has 16 amino acids. The CDR3 here is CASSLDGSGTHNEQFF. As DNA, the CDR3 is TGTGCCAGCAGCTTAGATGGGAGCGGGACACACAATGAGCAGTTCTTC.

This clonotype was counted ten times or more. This chain links TRBV11-2 with TRBJ2-1; 7 bases fit TRBD1. In germline, CDR1 is SGHAT, CDR2 FQNNGV. This CDR3 region has 15 residues. J was trimmed by 2 bases and V by 5 bases; bases with no gene match: 6. This chain's CDR3 is CASSPRQGPYNEQFF. CDR3 bases: TGTGCCAGCAGCCCCCGACAGGGTCCCTACAATGAGCAGTTCTTC.

In its sample, this clonotype was seen many times. The chain joins TRBV11-2 to TRBJ2-1, with 7 bases identical to TRBD1. Trimming took 1 base from V and 9 from J; bases not matched to a gene: 12. CDR3 length: 16 amino acids. Germline lookup yields CDR1 SGHAT and CDR2 FQNNGV. The CDR3 protein is CASSLGGARGFSEQFF. Written as DNA, the CDR3 is TGTGCCAGCAGCTTAGGTGGGGCCAGGGGGTTTAGTGAGCAGTTCTTC.

In its sample, this clonotype was seen many times. V gene TRBV7-8 combines with J gene TRBJ2-5; the match to TRBD1 covers 8 bases. The J segment lost 5 bases and the V segment lost 4 bases, leaving 6 bases of the junction unmatched. There are 14 residues in the CDR3. Germline-derived CDR1 and CDR2 are SGHVS and FQNEAQ. CDR3 in DNA: TGTGCCAGCAGCTGGACAGGGTCCGGCGAGACCCAGTACTTC. It translates to CASSWTGSGETQYF.

This chain joins TRBV29-1 and TRBJ2-2; 7 bases line up with TRBD1. Germline V gene data show CDR1 as SQVTM and CDR2 as ANQGSEA. The CDR3 has 14 residues. With V trimmed by 6 bases and J by 1 base, 5 bases remained unmatched. CDR3 nucleotide sequence: TGCAGCGTGCACGGGACAGAGAACACCGGGGAGCTGTTTTTT. Translated, it gives CSVHGTENTGELFF.

This clonotype was recorded many times. This chain uses TRBV28 with TRBJ2-5, with D perhaps given as TRBD1 or TRBD2 (5 bases each). This CDR3 contains 14 residues. V shed 7 bases and J shed 4 bases, with 16 bases lying between them. Germline lookup yields CDR1 MDHEN and CDR2 SYDVKM. CDR3 residues: CASTKGRSGETQYF. In DNA form, the CDR3 reads TGTGCCAGCACCAAGGGACGGTCCGGAGAGACCCAGTACTTC.

This clonotype was seen a few times. The gene calls are TRBV27 and TRBJ1-2; possibly TRBD1 for D (5 bases). Trimming shortened V by 6 bases and J by 5 bases, and 19 bases separated the two germline ends. In germline, CDR1 is MNHEY, CDR2 SMNVEV (reference sequence). This CDR3 is built from 15 residues. CDR3 sequence reads: CASSPVVRDLYGYTF. CDR3 DNA sequence: TGTGCCAGCAGCCCTGTAGTTCGGGACCTATATGGCTACACCTTC.